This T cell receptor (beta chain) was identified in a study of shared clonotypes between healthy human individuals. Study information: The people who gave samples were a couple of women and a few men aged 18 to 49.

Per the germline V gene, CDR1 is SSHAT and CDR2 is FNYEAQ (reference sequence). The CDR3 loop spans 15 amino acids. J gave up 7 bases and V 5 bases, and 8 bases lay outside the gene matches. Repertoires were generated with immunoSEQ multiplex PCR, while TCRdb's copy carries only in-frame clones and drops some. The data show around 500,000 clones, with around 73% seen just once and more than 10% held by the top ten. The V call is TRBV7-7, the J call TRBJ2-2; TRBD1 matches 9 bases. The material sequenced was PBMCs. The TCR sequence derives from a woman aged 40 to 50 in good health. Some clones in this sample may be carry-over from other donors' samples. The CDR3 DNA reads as TGTGCCAGCAGCCGAGACAGGGGGATTGGCGGGGAGCTGTTTTTT. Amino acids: CASSRDRGIGGELFF. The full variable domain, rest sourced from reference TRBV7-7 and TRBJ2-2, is GAGVSQSPRYKVTKRGQDVTLRCDPISSHATLYWYQQALGQGPEFLTYFNYEAQPDKSGLPSDRFSAERPEGSISTLTIQRTEQRDSAMYRCASSRDRGIGGELFFGEGSRLTVL.